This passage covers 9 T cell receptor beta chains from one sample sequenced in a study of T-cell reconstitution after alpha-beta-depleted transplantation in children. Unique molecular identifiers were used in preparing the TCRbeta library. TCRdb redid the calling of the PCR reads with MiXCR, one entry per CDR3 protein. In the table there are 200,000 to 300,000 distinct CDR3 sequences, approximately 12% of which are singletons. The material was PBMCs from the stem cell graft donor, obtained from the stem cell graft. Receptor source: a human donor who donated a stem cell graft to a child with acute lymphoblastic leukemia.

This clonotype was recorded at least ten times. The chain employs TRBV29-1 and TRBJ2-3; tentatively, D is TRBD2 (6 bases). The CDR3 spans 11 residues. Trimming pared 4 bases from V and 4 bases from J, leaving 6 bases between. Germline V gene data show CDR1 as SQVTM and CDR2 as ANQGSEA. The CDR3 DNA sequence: TGCAGCGTTGCGGGGGCAGATACGCAGTATTTT. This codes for CSVAGADTQYF.

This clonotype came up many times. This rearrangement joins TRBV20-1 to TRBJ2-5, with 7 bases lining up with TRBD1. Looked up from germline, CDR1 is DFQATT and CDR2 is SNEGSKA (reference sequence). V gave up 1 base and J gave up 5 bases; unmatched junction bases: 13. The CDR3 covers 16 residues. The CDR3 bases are TGCAGTGCTAGAGGGTTAGACAGGGTGTCTCGGGAGACCCAGTACTTC. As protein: CSARGLDRVSRETQYF.

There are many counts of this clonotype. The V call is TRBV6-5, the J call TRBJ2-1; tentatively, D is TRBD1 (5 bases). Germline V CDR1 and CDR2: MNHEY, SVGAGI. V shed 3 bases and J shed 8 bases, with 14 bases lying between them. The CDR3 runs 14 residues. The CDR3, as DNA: TGTGCCAGCAGTTATGCGAGCAGGGCGGATGAGCAGTTCTTC. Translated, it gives CASSYASRADEQFF.

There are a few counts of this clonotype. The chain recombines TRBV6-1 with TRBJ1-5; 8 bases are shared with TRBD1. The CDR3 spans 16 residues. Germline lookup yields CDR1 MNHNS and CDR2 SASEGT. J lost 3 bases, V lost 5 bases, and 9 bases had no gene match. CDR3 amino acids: CASSRGQGFLNQPQHF. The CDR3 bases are TGTGCCAGCAGTAGAGGACAGGGTTTTCTCAATCAGCCCCAGCATTTT.

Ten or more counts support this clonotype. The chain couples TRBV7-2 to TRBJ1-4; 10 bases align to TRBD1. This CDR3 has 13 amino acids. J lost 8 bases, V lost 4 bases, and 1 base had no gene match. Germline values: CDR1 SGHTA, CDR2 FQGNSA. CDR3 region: CASSWDRGEKLFF. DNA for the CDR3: TGTGCCAGCAGCTGGGACAGGGGCGAAAAACTGTTTTTT.

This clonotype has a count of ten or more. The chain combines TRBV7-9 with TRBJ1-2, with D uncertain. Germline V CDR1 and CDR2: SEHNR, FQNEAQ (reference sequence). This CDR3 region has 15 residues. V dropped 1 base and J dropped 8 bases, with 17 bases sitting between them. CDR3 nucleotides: TGTGCCAGCAGCTTAGAACGTAGAGGGCTTCGGGGCTACACCTTC. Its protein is CASSLERRGLRGYTF.

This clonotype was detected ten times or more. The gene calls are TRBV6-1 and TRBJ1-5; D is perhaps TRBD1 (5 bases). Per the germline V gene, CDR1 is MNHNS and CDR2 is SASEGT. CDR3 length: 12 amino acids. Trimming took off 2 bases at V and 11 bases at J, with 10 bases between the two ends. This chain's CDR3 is CASSERGVAQHF. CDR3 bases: TGTGCCAGCAGTGAACGGGGGGTGGCCCAGCATTTT.

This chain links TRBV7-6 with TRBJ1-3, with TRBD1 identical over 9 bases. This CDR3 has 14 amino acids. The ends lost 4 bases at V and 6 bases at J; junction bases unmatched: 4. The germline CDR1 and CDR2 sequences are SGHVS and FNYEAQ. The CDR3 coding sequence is TGTGCCAGCAGCTCGGGACAGGGACCAAACACCATATATTTT. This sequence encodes CASSSGQGPNTIYF.

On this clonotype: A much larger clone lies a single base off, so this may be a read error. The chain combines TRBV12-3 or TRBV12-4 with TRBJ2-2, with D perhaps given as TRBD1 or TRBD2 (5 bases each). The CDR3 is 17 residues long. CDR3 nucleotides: TGTGCCAGCAGTTGGGTGAGAAGACTTGAGGACACCGGGGACCTGTTTTTT. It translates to CASSWVRRLEDTGDLFF.